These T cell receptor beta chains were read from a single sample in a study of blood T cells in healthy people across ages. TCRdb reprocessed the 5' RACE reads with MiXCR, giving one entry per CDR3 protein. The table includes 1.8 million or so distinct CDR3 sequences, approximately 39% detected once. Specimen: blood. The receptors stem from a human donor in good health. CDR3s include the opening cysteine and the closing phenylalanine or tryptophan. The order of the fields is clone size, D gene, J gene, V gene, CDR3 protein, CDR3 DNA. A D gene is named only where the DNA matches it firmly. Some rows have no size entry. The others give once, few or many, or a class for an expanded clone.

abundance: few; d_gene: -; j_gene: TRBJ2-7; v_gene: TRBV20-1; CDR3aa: CSEGRDGYEQYF; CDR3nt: TGCAGCGAGGGCAGGGATGGGTACGAGCAGTACTTC
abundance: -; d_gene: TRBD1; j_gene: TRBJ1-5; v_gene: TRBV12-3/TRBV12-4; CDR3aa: CASRSDRLNRQPQHF; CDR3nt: TGTGCCAGCAGATCGGACAGGTTAAACCGGCAGCCCCAGCATTTT
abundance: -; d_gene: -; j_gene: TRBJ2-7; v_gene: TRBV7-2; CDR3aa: CASSPNRVRGYEQYF; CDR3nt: TGTGCCAGCAGCCCAAACAGGGTTCGCGGCTACGAGCAGTACTTC
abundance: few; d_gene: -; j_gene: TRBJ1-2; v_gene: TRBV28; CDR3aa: CASSFETHYGYTF; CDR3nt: TGTGCCAGCAGTTTTGAGACCCACTATGGCTACACCTTC
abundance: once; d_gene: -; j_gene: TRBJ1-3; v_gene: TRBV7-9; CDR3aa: CASSLDGTGNAIYF; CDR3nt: TGTGCCAGCAGCTTGGATGGTACTGGAAACGCCATATATTTT
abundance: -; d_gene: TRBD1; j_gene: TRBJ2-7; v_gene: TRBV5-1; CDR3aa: CASSPGQGTHEQYF; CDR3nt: TGCGCCAGCAGCCCCGGACAGGGCACCCACGAGCAGTACTTC
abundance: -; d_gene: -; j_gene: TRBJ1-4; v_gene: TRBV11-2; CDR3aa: CASSRGSLGLEKLFF; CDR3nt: TGTGCCAGCAGCCGGGGGTCGTTAGGTCTTGAAAAACTGTTTTTT
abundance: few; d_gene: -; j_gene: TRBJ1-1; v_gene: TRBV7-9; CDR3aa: CASSMGRREWDTEAFF; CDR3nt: TGTGCCAGCAGCATGGGAAGGAGGGAATGGGACACTGAAGCTTTCTTT
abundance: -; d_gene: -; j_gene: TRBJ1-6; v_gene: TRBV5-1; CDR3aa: CASSLDQRGARFNSPLHF; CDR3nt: TGCGCCAGCAGCTTGGACCAACGGGGGGCGCGGTTTAATTCACCCCTCCACTTT
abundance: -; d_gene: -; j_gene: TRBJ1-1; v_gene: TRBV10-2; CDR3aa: CASRDGQNNAEAFF; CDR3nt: TGCGCCAGCAGAGACGGCCAGAATAACGCTGAAGCTTTCTTT